Listed below are T cell receptor beta chains from one sample, sequenced in a study of blood T cell repertoires in COVID-19. The protocol was immunoSEQ multiplex PCR, while the TCRdb copy is restricted to in-frame clones and leaves out a portion. Altogether over 60,000 clones are present, over 80% being singletons, with the ten largest covering about 19%. The sample was peripheral blood. These receptors came from a human donor in a cohort sampled during active COVID-19. Both conserved end residues are part of each CDR3. D genes are given only for firm matches. Some rows mark clone size as missing; the rest say once, few, many or name a class of expanded clone.

V	size	D	J	DNA	CDR3
TRBV6-6	once	TRBD1	TRBJ1-5	TGTGCCAGCACTACAGGGGTCTATCAGCCCCAGCATTTT	CASTTGVYQPQHF
TRBV2	NA	NA	TRBJ1-1	TGTGCCCATCAGCGTGTGACTGGGAACACTGAAGCTTTCTTT	CAHQRVTGNTEAFF
TRBV2	NA	NA	TRBJ2-4	TGTGCCAGCAGTGATCTAGAGCTTGCGGGAGCCAAAAACATTCAGTACTTC	CASSDLELAGAKNIQYF
TRBV5-1	NA	NA	TRBJ2-7	TGCGCCAGCAGCGCCCGCGGGGACAGCTCCTACGAGCAGTACTTC	CASSARGDSSYEQYF
TRBV5-1	NA	NA	TRBJ1-3	TGCGCCAGCAGCTTGACAGCTTCTGGAAACACCATATATTTT	CASSLTASGNTIYF
TRBV28	NA	NA	TRBJ2-7	TGTGCCAGCACCGACCCAGGATTCTCCTACGAGCAGTACTTC	CASTDPGFSYEQYF
TRBV6-5	few	NA	TRBJ1-2	TGTGCCAGCACAGCCCGGGGGATGTATGGCTACACCTTC	CASTARGMYGYTF
TRBV6-5	NA	NA	TRBJ2-7	TGTGCCAGCAGTTCTACAGGCAGCTCCTACGAGCAGTACTTC	CASSSTGSSYEQYF
TRBV5-5	NA	NA	TRBJ2-1	TGTGCCAGCAGCTTGGACCCAGGGCCCTACAATGAGCAGTTCTTC	CASSLDPGPYNEQFF
TRBV5-1	NA	NA	TRBJ1-1	TGCGCCAGCTGGAGGGGGGGCGCTCACACTGAAGCTTTCTTT	CASWRGGAHTEAFF
TRBV4-3	NA	NA	TRBJ2-2	TGCGCCAGCAGCCTCATTAGCGGCGGGGAGCTGTTTTTT	CASSLISGGELFF
TRBV6-6	few	NA	TRBJ1-3	TGTGCCACCCAAGGGCGGGTCTCTGGAAACACCATATATTTT	CATQGRVSGNTIYF
TRBV5-1	NA	TRBD1	TRBJ2-3	TGCGCCAGCGGAAAGACAGGGTCGGTAGATACGCAGTATTTT	CASGKTGSVDTQYF
TRBV6-4	NA	NA	TRBJ2-5	TGTGCCAGCAGTGACGGTCCATCGGGGACCCAGTACTTC	CASSDGPSGTQYF
TRBV6-2/TRBV6-3	NA	NA	TRBJ2-5	TGTGCCAGCAGTGGCGGGGAGGTAGAGACCCAGTACTTC	CASSGGEVETQYF
TRBV2	NA	TRBD2	TRBJ2-7	TGTGCCAGCAGAGAACCGGGACTAGCGGGGGCTGAGTACTTC	CASREPGLAGAEYF
TRBV11-3	NA	NA	TRBJ2-2	TGTGCCAGCAGCTTAGATCGGGTCGGGGAGCTGTTTTTT	CASSLDRVGELFF
TRBV5-4	NA	NA	TRBJ2-2	TGTGCCAGCAGCGGAAAATTCGGAGGGAATCCGAACACCGGGGAGCTGTTTTTT	CASSGKFGGNPNTGELFF
TRBV5-1	NA	NA	TRBJ2-6	TGCGCCACTAGGTTAGGGGTCGCTGGGGCCAACGTCCTGACTTTC	CATRLGVAGANVLTF
TRBV12-5	NA	TRBD1	TRBJ2-3	TGTGCTAGTAGCCGGGACAGGGTGGCAGATACGCAGTATTTT	CASSRDRVADTQYF
TRBV30	NA	TRBD1	TRBJ1-2	TGTGCCTGGGGAACAGGGGGCTATGGCTACACCTTC	CAWGTGGYGYTF
TRBV4-1	NA	NA	TRBJ2-2	TGCGCCAGCAGCTTACAGCAGAACACCGGGGAGCTGTTTTTT	CASSLQQNTGELFF
TRBV7-2	NA	NA	TRBJ1-3	TGTGCCAGCAGCTTAGCGCACCCGAGCGGAAACACCATATATTTT	CASSLAHPSGNTIYF
TRBV5-4	NA	TRBD1	TRBJ1-2	TGTGCCAGCAGCTTGGACGCAGGGGGCGATCCGAGGGGCTACACCTTC	CASSLDAGGDPRGYTF
TRBV27	NA	NA	TRBJ2-5	TGTGCCAGCAGTCCTCTCTCGCGGGCCCAAGAGACCCAGTACTTC	CASSPLSRAQETQYF
TRBV7-9	NA	NA	TRBJ2-7	TGTGCCAGCAGCTCAAGCTTGAGCTCCTACGAGCAGTACTTC	CASSSSLSSYEQYF
TRBV5-1	NA	TRBD1	TRBJ1-4	TGCGCCAGCAGCTCGGGACAGGGCGAAAAACTGTTTTTT	CASSSGQGEKLFF
TRBV30	NA	NA	TRBJ2-7	TGTGCCTGGAGTGCCGGGACAAGTCGGGAGCAGTACTTC	CAWSAGTSREQYF
TRBV19	NA	NA	TRBJ2-7	TGTGCAACATCAAAAGGAACAGCCTACGAGCAGTACTTC	CATSKGTAYEQYF
TRBV19	NA	TRBD2	TRBJ2-2	TGTGCCTGCCGGGCGGGGGGGCCTTCCACCGGGGAGCTGTTTTTT	CACRAGGPSTGELFF
TRBV27	NA	NA	TRBJ2-1	TGTGCCAGCAGTTTTCGTCGGGACAATGAGCAGTTCTTC	CASSFRRDNEQFF
TRBV5-1	few	TRBD1	TRBJ2-7	TGCGCCAGCAGCCGAGGACAGGGGGCAGCTAAGCCGACCTACGAGCAGTACTTC	CASSRGQGAAKPTYEQYF
TRBV7-2	NA	NA	TRBJ1-1	TGTGCCAGCAGCTTACCAAATCGGGAACAAGCTTTCTTT	CASSLPNREQAFF
TRBV27	few	NA	TRBJ1-5	TGTGCCAGCAGTTTATTTGGAGTGAATCAGCCCCAGCATTTT	CASSLFGVNQPQHF
TRBV5-4	NA	NA	TRBJ1-1	TGTGCCAGCAGCTTGGGGCGGTCGAACACTGAAGCTTTCTTT	CASSLGRSNTEAFF
TRBV15	NA	NA	TRBJ1-2	TGTGCCACCAGCAGAGATAATGGGGCTAGGGGCGGCTACACCTTC	CATSRDNGARGGYTF
TRBV6-5	once	NA	TRBJ2-7	TGTGCCAGCAGATCAGGCGAGCAGTACTTC	CASRSGEQYF
TRBV5-4	NA	NA	TRBJ2-5	TGTGCCAGCAGCTTGGAACGACTAGTCAAGACCCAGTACTTC	CASSLERLVKTQYF
TRBV18	NA	TRBD1	TRBJ2-6	TGTGCCAGCTCGAGGGGGACAGGGCCTTCTGGGGCCAACGTCCTGACTTTC	CASSRGTGPSGANVLTF
TRBV7-2	NA	TRBD2	TRBJ2-7	TGTGCCAGCAGCCCCGCCCTGGGACTAGCGAGCTACGAGCAGTACTTC	CASSPALGLASYEQYF
TRBV6-1	NA	TRBD1	TRBJ2-7	TGTGCCAGCAGTGAAGCCGGGACAGTCTCCTACGAGCAGTACTTC	CASSEAGTVSYEQYF
TRBV11-2	NA	NA	TRBJ2-6	TGTGCCAGCAGCTTTGAGGCTGGGGCCAACGTCCTGACTTTC	CASSFEAGANVLTF
TRBV11-3	NA	TRBD2	TRBJ2-1	TGTGCCAGCTCCCTGGGGGGGTCAGGCGAGCAGTTCTTC	CASSLGGSGEQFF
TRBV5-4	NA	NA	TRBJ1-1	TGTGCCAGCAGCTTGGGACAGATGAACACTGAAGCTTTCTTT	CASSLGQMNTEAFF
TRBV7-8	NA	TRBD2	TRBJ2-4	TGTGCCAGCAGCTTAGCGATGGGGGGGTTAGACGACCAGTACTTC	CASSLAMGGLDDQYF
TRBV10-3	NA	TRBD1	TRBJ1-5	TGTGCCATCAGTGAGGGACAGGACAATCAGCCCCAGCATTTT	CAISEGQDNQPQHF
TRBV4-2	few	NA	TRBJ1-2	TGTGCCAGCAGCCAAGCAGGAATAAACTATGGCTACACCTTC	CASSQAGINYGYTF
TRBV5-6	NA	NA	TRBJ1-5	TGTGCCAGCAGCTTGCTGGGCGTTCAGCCCCAGCATTTT	CASSLLGVQPQHF
TRBV10-2	NA	NA	TRBJ1-2	TGCGCCAGCAGTCGCAGTACCCTTATTGACACGAATGGCTACACCTTC	CASSRSTLIDTNGYTF
TRBV29-1	NA	NA	TRBJ1-1	TGCAGCGTCTACCGGACATATTTGAACACTGAAGCTTTCTTT	CSVYRTYLNTEAFF
TRBV2	few	TRBD2	TRBJ2-3	TGTGCCAGCAGTCCCTCAAGTAGCGGGGGGTGGGATACGCAGTATTTT	CASSPSSSGGWDTQYF
TRBV2	NA	NA	TRBJ1-1	TGTGCCAGCAGTACAGGAAACACTGAAGCTTTCTTT	CASSTGNTEAFF
TRBV6-2/TRBV6-3	NA	TRBD2	TRBJ2-1	TGTGCCAGCAGTCCAGCGGGGAGCTCCTACAATGAGCAGTTCTTC	CASSPAGSSYNEQFF
TRBV30	NA	NA	TRBJ1-2	TGTGCCCTCAGGACAGACAACTATGGCTACACCTTC	CALRTDNYGYTF
TRBV27	NA	NA	TRBJ1-6	TGTGCCAGCAGTCCTGGACATAGCTCCTATAATTCACCCCTCCACTTT	CASSPGHSSYNSPLHF